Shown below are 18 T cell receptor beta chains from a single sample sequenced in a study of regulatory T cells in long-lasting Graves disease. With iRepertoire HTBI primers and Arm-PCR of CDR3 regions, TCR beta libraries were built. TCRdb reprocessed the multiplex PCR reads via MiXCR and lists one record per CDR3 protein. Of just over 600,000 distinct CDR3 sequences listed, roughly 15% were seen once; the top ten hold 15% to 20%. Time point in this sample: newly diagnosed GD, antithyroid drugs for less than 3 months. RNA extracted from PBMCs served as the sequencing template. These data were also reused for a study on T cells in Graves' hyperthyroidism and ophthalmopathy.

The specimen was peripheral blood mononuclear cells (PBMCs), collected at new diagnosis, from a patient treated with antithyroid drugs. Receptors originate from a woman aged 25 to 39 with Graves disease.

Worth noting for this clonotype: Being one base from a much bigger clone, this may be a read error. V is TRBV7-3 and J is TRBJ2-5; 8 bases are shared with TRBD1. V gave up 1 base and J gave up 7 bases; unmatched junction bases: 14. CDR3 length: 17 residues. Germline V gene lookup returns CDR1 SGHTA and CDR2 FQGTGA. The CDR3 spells CASSLNLQGAGSGTQYF. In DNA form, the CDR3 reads TGTGCCAGCAGCTTAAATCTTCAGGGGGCAGGCTCAGGGACCCAGTACTTC. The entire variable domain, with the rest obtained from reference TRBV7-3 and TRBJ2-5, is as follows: GAGVSQTPSNKVTEKGKYVELRCDPISGHTALYWYRQSLGQGPEFLIYFQGTGAADDSGLPNDRFFAVRPEGSVSTLKIQRTERGDSAVYLCASSLNLQGAGSGTQYFGPGTRLLVL.

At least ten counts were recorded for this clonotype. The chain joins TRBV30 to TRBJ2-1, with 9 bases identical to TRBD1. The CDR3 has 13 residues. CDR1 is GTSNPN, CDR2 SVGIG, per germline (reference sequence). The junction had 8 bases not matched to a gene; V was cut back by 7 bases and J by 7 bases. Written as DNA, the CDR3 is TGTGCCTTACACAGGGGGCGGGCGAATGAGCAGTTCTTC. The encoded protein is CALHRGRANEQFF. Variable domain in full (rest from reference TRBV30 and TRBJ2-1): SQTIHQWPATLVQPVGSPLSLECTVEGTSNPNLYWYRQAAGRGLQLLFYSVGIGQISSEVPQNLSASRPQDRQFILSSKKLLLSDSGFYLCALHRGRANEQFFGPGTRLTVL.

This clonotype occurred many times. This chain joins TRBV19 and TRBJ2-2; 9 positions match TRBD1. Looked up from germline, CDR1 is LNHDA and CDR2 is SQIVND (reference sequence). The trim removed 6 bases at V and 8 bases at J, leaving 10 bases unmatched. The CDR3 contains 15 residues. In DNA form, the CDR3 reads TGTGCCAGTAGACCAGGACAGGGGAGGCGAGGGGAGCTGTTTTTT. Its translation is CASRPGQGRRGELFF. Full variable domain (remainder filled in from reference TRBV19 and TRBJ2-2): DGGITQSPKYLFRKEGQNVTLSCEQNLNHDAMYWYRQDPGQGLRLIYYSQIVNDFQKGDIAEGYSVSREKKESFPLTVTSAQKNPTAFYLCASRPGQGRRGELFFGEGSRLTVL.

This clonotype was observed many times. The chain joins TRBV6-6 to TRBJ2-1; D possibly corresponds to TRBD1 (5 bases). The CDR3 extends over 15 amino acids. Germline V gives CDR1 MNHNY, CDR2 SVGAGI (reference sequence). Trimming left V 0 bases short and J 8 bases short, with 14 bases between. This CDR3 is CASSYSSQGLHEQFF. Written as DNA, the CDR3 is TGTGCCAGCAGTTACTCGAGCCAGGGCTTGCATGAGCAGTTCTTC.

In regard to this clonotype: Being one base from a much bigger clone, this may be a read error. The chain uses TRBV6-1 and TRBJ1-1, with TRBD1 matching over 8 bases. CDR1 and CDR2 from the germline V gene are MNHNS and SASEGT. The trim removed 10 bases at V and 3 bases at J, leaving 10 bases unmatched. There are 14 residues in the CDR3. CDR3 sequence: CANSAHRGYTEAFF. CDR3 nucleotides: TGTGCCAACTCCGCACACAGGGGGTACACTGAAGCTTTCTTT.

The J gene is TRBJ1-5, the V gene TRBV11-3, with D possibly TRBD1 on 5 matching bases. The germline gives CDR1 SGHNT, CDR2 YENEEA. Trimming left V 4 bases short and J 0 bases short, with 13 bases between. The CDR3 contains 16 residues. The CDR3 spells CASSSVGTASNQPQHF. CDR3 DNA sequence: TGTGCCAGCAGCTCTGTAGGGACGGCTAGCAATCAGCCCCAGCATTTT.

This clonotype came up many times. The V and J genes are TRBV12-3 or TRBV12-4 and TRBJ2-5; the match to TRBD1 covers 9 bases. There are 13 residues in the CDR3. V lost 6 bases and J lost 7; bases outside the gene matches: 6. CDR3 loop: CASRGTGSGTQYF. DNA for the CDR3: TGTGCCAGCAGGGGGACAGGGTCTGGGACCCAGTACTTC.

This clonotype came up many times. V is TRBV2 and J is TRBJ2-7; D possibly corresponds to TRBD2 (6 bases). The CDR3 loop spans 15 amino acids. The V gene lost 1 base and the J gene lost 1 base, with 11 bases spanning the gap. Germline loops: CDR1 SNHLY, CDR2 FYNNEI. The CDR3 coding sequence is TGTGCCAGCAGTGAAGTTCGGGGGATTTCCTACGAGCAGTACTTC. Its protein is CASSEVRGISYEQYF.

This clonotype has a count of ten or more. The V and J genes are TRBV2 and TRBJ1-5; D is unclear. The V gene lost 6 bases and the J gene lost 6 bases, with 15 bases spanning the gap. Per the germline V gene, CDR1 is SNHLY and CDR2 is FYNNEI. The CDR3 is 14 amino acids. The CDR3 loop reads CASRAGEKVQPQHF. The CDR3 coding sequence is TGTGCCAGCAGGGCAGGTGAGAAGGTTCAGCCCCAGCATTTT.

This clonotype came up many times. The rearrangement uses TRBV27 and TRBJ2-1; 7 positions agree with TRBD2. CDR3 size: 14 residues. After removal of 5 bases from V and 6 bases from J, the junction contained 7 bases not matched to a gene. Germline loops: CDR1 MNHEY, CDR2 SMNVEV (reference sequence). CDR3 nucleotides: TGTGCCAGCAGTGGCCCGACGGGGGGCAATGAGCAGTTCTTC. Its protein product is CASSGPTGGNEQFF.

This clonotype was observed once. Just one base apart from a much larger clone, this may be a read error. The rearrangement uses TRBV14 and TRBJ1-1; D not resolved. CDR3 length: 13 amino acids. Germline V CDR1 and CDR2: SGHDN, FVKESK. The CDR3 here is CASSQVGRVETFF. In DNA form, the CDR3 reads TGTGCCAGCAGCCAAGTCGGGCGGGTTGAAACTTTCTTT.

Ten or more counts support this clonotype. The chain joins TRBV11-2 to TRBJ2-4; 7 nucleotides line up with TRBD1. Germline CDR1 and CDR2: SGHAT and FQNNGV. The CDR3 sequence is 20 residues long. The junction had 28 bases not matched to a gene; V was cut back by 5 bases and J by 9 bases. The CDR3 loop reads CASSHKQRNPAGTEVGIQYF. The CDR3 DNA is TGTGCCAGCAGCCACAAGCAACGCAATCCGGCAGGGACAGAAGTCGGCATTCAGTACTTC.

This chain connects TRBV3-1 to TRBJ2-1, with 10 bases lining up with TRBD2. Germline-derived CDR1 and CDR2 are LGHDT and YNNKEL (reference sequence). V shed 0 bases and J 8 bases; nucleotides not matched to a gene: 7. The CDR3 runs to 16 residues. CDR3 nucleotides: TGTGCCAGCAGCCAAGATCGACTAGCGGGCCAGGATGAGCAGTTCTTC. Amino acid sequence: CASSQDRLAGQDEQFF.

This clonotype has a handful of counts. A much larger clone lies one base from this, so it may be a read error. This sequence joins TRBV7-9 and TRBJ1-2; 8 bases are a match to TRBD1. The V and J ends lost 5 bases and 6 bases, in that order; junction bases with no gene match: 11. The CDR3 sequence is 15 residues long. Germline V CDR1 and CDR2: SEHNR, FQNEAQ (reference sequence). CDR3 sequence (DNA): TGTGCCAGCAGCCCTCGGACAGGGATAAACCATGGCTACACCTTC. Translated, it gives CASSPRTGINHGYTF.

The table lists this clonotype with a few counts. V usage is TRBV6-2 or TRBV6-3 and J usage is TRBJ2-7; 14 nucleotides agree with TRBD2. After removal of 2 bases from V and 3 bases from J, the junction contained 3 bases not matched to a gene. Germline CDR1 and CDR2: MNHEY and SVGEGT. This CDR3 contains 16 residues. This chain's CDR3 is CASSYTGLAGGYEQYF. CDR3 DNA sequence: TGTGCCAGCAGTTACACTGGACTAGCGGGAGGCTACGAGCAGTACTTC.

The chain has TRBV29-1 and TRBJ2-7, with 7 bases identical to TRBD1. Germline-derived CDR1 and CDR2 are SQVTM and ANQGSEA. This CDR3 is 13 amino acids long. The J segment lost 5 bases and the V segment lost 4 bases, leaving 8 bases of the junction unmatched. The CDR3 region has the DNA TGCAGCGTTGTTCAGGGGGTGTTTAACGAGCAGTACTTC. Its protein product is CSVVQGVFNEQYF.

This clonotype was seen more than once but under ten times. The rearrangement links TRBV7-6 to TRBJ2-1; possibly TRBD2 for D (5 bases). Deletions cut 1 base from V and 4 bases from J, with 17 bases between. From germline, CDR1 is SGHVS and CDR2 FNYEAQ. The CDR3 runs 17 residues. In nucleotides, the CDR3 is TGTGCCAGCAGCTTAGTTGCTGGCGGGCTGAAATACAATGAGCAGTTCTTC. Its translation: CASSLVAGGLKYNEQFF.

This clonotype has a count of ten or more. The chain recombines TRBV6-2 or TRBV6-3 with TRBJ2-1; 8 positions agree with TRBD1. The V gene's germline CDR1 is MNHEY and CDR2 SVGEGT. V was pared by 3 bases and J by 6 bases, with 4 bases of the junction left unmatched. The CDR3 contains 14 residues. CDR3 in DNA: TGTGCCAGCAGTTATCAGGGGGCTCTCAATGAGCAGTTCTTC. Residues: CASSYQGALNEQFF.